The 27 T cell receptor beta chains presented below share a single source sample, sequenced in a study of blood T cell repertoires in COVID-19. This table comes from immunoSEQ multiplex PCR, and its TCRdb copy is limited to in-frame clones, with some not included. This table holds roughly 250,000 clones, around 88% found once. The sequenced sample was PBMCs or T cells enriched from blood (not recorded which). The source of these receptors is a woman in her thirties or forties with acute COVID-19.

The chain employs TRBV30 and TRBJ2-4; possibly TRBD2 for D (6 bases). Germline V gene data show CDR1 as GTSNPN and CDR2 as SVGIG (reference sequence). V was trimmed by 2 bases and J by 0 bases, leaving 20 bases between them. The CDR3 loop spans 18 amino acids. In DNA, the CDR3 is TGTGCCTGGAGTCCCTGGGGGGAGCCCTTGCTAGCCAAAAACATTCAGTACTTC. Protein: CAWSPWGEPLLAKNIQYF.

J is TRBJ2-7 and V is TRBV5-1, with TRBD1 matching 7 bases. Germline V lookup: CDR1 SGHRS, CDR2 YFSETQ. V shed 4 bases, J shed 2 bases, and the junction held 6 bases outside the gene matches. CDR3 size: 14 residues. The CDR3 region is CASSQDRLAYEQYF. The CDR3 nucleotides read TGCGCCAGCAGCCAGGACAGGTTAGCCTACGAGCAGTACTTC.

This chain joins TRBV5-1 and TRBJ2-5, with D possibly being TRBD1 (6 bases). Germline CDR1 and CDR2: SGHRS and YFSETQ. The V end lost 4 bases, the J end lost 5 bases, and 18 bases lay between the germline ends. The CDR3 has 15 residues. The CDR3 nucleotides read TGCGCCAGCAGCAGAGCTACAGGGTTGATGGAGACCCAGTACTTC. Translated, it gives CASSRATGLMETQYF.

The chain is built from TRBV19 and TRBJ2-1, with TRBD1 matching over 7 bases. With V trimmed by 5 bases and J by 7 bases, 5 bases remained unmatched. There are 13 residues in the CDR3. Germline V gene data show CDR1 as LNHDA and CDR2 as SQIVND (reference sequence). The CDR3 reads CASSLQGINEQFF. DNA for the CDR3: TGTGCCAGTAGTTTACAGGGGATTAATGAGCAGTTCTTC. Drawing the rest from reference TRBV19 and TRBJ2-1, the complete variable domain is DGGITQSPKYLFRKEGQNVTLSCEQNLNHDAMYWYRQDPGQGLRLIYYSQIVNDFQKGDIAEGYSVSREKKESFPLTVTSAQKNPTAFYLCASSLQGINEQFFGPGTRLTVL.

This rearrangement joins TRBV19 to TRBJ1-1, with D uncertain. Trimming shortened V by 4 bases and J by 1 base, and 10 bases separated the two germline ends. From germline, CDR1 is LNHDA and CDR2 SQIVND (reference sequence). This CDR3 has 14 amino acids. The CDR3 nucleotides are TGTGCCAGTAGTAAGGGAGTATCGAACACTGAAGCTTTCTTT. Residues: CASSKGVSNTEAFF.

This chain uses TRBV7-3 with TRBJ2-2, with 10 bases identical to TRBD2. V dropped 5 bases and J dropped 1; count of bases not matched to a gene: 7. There are 17 residues in the CDR3. Germline V gene sequence: CDR1 SGHTA, CDR2 FQGTGA. The CDR3 sequence: CASSRTSGTRNTGELFF. The CDR3 DNA reads as TGTGCCAGCAGCCGGACTAGCGGCACTAGGAACACCGGGGAGCTGTTTTTT.

Worth noting for this clone: Given a much more abundant clone one base away, this may be a read error. The chain combines TRBV6-5 with TRBJ1-2, with 7 bases identical to TRBD1. V lost 4 bases to trimming and J lost 5 bases; unmatched junction nucleotides: 1. The CDR3 loop spans 12 amino acids. Germline CDR1 reads MNHEY; CDR2 reads SVGAGI. The CDR3 sequence is CASSSTGYGYTF. The CDR3 nucleotides are TGTGCCAGCAGTTCGACAGGGTATGGCTACACCTTC.

The rearrangement links TRBV5-1 to TRBJ1-6; D gene unclear. CDR3 length equals 12 residues. The V and J ends lost 2 bases and 7 bases respectively, with 4 bases between them. The germline V gene has CDR1 SGHRS and CDR2 YFSETQ. In DNA form, the CDR3 reads TGCGCCAGCAGCTTCCAGAATTCACCCCTCCACTTT. The encoded protein is CASSFQNSPLHF.

The CDR3 protein is CASSLDSSTEAFF. CDR3 sequence (DNA): TGTGCCAGCAGTTTAGACAGCAGCACTGAAGCTTTCTTT. J is TRBJ1-1 and V is TRBV12-3 or TRBV12-4; D remains ambiguous. CDR3 length: 13 amino acids. Deletions cut 1 base from V and 4 bases from J, with 7 bases between.

V is TRBV5-1 and J is TRBJ1-1, with 11 bases lining up with TRBD1. V shed 4 bases and J 4 bases; nucleotides not matched to a gene: 3. The CDR3 contains 14 residues. The germline V gene encodes CDR1 SGHRS and CDR2 YFSETQ. The CDR3 DNA is TGCGCCAGCAGCGAGGGACAGGGGGGCACTGAAGCTTTCTTT. This encodes CASSEGQGGTEAFF.

The chain carries TRBV24-1 and TRBJ2-2, with 11 nucleotides matching TRBD2. The germline V gene has CDR1 KGHDR and CDR2 SFDVKD. The CDR3 loop spans 16 amino acids. With 8 bases clipped from V and 3 bases from J, the junction kept 7 bases outside the gene matches. DNA of the CDR3: TGTGCCACCATGACTAGCGGGACGAGAGACACCGGGGAGCTGTTTTTT. Its translation is CATMTSGTRDTGELFF.

V is TRBV27 and J is TRBJ1-1; D may be TRBD1 (5 bases). The CDR3 runs 16 residues. CDR1 and CDR2 (germline): MNHEY, SMNVEV (reference sequence). V lost 1 base, J lost 5 bases, and 17 bases lay in between. CDR3 loop: CASSLLALRRGTEAFF. The CDR3 DNA is TGTGCCAGCAGTTTATTGGCGCTCCGTAGGGGTACTGAAGCTTTCTTT.

The V call is TRBV4-2, the J call TRBJ1-1; TRBD1 matches at 8 bases. V was clipped by 0 bases and J by 4 bases; unmatched bases: 7. Germline CDR1 is LGHNA and CDR2 is YNFKEQ. The CDR3 runs to 16 residues. CDR3 in DNA: TGTGCCAGCAGCCAAGATCTCCGGACAGGGACCACTGAAGCTTTCTTT. Protein: CASSQDLRTGTTEAFF.

The rearrangement joins TRBV12-3 or TRBV12-4 to TRBJ1-2; D is unclear. There are 13 residues in the CDR3. V was clipped by 3 bases and J by 4 bases, with 9 bases between them. The CDR3 here is CASSFSDFYGYTF. Written as DNA, the CDR3 is TGTGCCAGCAGTTTTTCAGATTTCTATGGCTACACCTTC.

CDR3: CASNSWTPVEVGNQPQHF. The CDR3 coding sequence is TGTGCCAGCAACTCATGGACACCCGTCGAGGTGGGCAATCAGCCCCAGCATTTT. This chain joins TRBV5-6 and TRBJ1-5; TRBD1 might be the D (5 bases). The ends were cut back, 6 bases at V and 2 bases at J, with 24 bases in the middle. The CDR3 has 18 residues. Looked up from germline, CDR1 is SGHDT and CDR2 is YYEEEE.

The gene calls are TRBV19 and TRBJ1-5; D perhaps matches TRBD1 (5 bases). V was shortened by 3 bases and J by 2 bases, with 23 bases between the two germline ends. Per the germline V gene, CDR1 is LNHDA and CDR2 is SQIVND (reference sequence). The CDR3 covers 19 residues. The CDR3 spells CASSIQGWGGIYGNQPQHF. The CDR3 DNA follows: TGTGCCAGTAGTATTCAGGGCTGGGGAGGGATATATGGCAATCAGCCCCAGCATTTT.

V and J are TRBV10-3 and TRBJ1-1; 9 bases are a match to TRBD1. V lost 2 bases to trimming and J lost 8 bases; unmatched junction nucleotides: 3. This CDR3 is built from 13 residues. CDR1 and CDR2 (germline): ENHRY, SYGVKD. This CDR3 reads CAISEGTGSEAFF. The CDR3 DNA follows: TGTGCCATCAGTGAGGGGACAGGGTCGGAAGCTTTCTTT.

This clone has a single count. The chain employs TRBV18 and TRBJ2-7, with 8 positions matching TRBD1. This CDR3 spans 14 amino acids. Germline-derived CDR1 and CDR2 are KGHSH and LQKENI. The J segment lost 6 bases and the V segment lost 6 bases, leaving 10 bases of the junction unmatched. CDR3 DNA sequence: TGTGCCAGCTCCCCCCCGGGACAGGTGGGCGAGCAGTACGTC. Translating gives CASSPPGQVGEQYV.

The chain employs TRBV28 and TRBJ2-1; 10 positions match TRBD2. The germline V gene encodes CDR1 MDHEN and CDR2 SYDVKM. The V segment lost 4 bases and the J segment 7 bases; nucleotides outside the gene matches: 7. The CDR3 runs 15 residues. CDR3 nucleotide sequence: TGTGCCAGCAGTTGGCCGGGACTAGCGCAGAATGAGCAGTTCTTC. Its protein is CASSWPGLAQNEQFF.

The chain combines TRBV5-4 with TRBJ1-1, with D unresolved. CDR1 and CDR2 from the germline V gene are SGHNT and YYREEE (reference sequence). This CDR3 is 14 amino acids long. The germline V and J ends were trimmed by 0 bases and 0 bases, with 6 bases remaining between them. Written as DNA, the CDR3 is TGTGCCAGCAGCTTGGAACAGCTGAACACTGAAGCTTTCTTT. It codes for CASSLEQLNTEAFF.

The chain has TRBV5-1 and TRBJ1-3; the D is unclear. Trimming took off 4 bases at V and 0 bases at J, with 11 bases between the two ends. The CDR3 contains 15 residues. CDR1 is SGHRS, CDR2 YFSETQ, per germline. This CDR3 reads CASSLFRSSGNTIYF. CDR3 DNA sequence: TGCGCCAGCAGCCTCTTTCGGAGCTCTGGAAACACCATATATTTT.

The rearrangement uses TRBV19 and TRBJ2-7; maybe TRBD2 (6 bases). The length of the CDR3 is 18 residues. Germline-derived CDR1 and CDR2 are LNHDA and SQIVND (reference sequence). Trimming cost V 5 bases and J 2 bases, with 25 bases left between them. CDR3 loop: CASSFGPLFRGATYEQYF. CDR3 in DNA: TGTGCCAGTAGTTTCGGGCCCCTTTTCCGCGGGGCCACCTACGAGCAGTACTTC.

The chain uses TRBV12-3 or TRBV12-4 and TRBJ1-2; a weak D match, TRBD1 (6 bases). V lost 1 base to trimming and J lost 8 bases, with 11 bases between them. The CDR3 consists of 13 residues. The chain's CDR3 is CASSLGTADGYTF. Here the CDR3 DNA reads TGTGCCAGCAGTTTAGGGACAGCCGACGGCTACACCTTC.

To note about this clone: One end of the junction does not line up with germline, which may come from a read error. The genes are TRBV28 and TRBJ2-7, with 8 bases matching TRBD1. The CDR3 loop spans 13 amino acids. The germline V gene has CDR1 MDHEN and CDR2 SYDVKM. CDR3 sequence (DNA): TGTGCCAGCAGCGGACTCACCGGGACAGGAGGTAACTTC. It codes for CASSGLTGTGGNF. The entire variable domain, with the rest obtained from reference TRBV28 and TRBJ2-7, is as follows: DVKVTQSSRYLVKRTGEKVFLECVQDMDHENMFWYRQDPGLGLRLIYFSYDVKMKEKGDIPEGYSVSREKKERFSLILESASTNQTSMYLCASSGLTGTGGNFGPGTRLTVT.

CDR3 sequence: CAISEAGVPNEKLFF. For the CDR3, the DNA is TGTGCCATCAGCGAAGCAGGGGTTCCTAATGAAAAACTGTTTTTT. The V and J genes are TRBV10-3 and TRBJ1-4; weak D call: TRBD1 (6 bases). Per the germline V gene, CDR1 is ENHRY and CDR2 is SYGVKD. Trimming stripped 6 bases from V and 3 bases from J, with 14 bases between. This CDR3 is built from 15 residues.

The chain joins TRBV18 to TRBJ1-1, with D tentatively TRBD1 (6 bases). Trimming took 3 bases from V and 1 from J, leaving 15 bases between them. Germline values: CDR1 KGHSH, CDR2 LQKENI. The CDR3 extends over 16 amino acids. The CDR3 loop is CASSPEFWTENTEAFF. The CDR3 nucleotides read TGTGCCAGCTCACCCGAGTTTTGGACAGAGAACACTGAAGCTTTCTTT.

The chain couples TRBV19 to TRBJ1-2; D gene unclear. Germline V gene sequence: CDR1 LNHDA, CDR2 SQIVND (reference sequence). Deletions cut 7 bases from V and 4 bases from J, with 16 bases between. CDR3 length equals 14 residues. DNA for the CDR3: TGTGCCAGTAAGACCTTTGGGCAGATCTATGGCTACACCTTC. Its protein is CASKTFGQIYGYTF.